This T cell receptor (beta chain) was recorded in a study of HIV-infected patients and healthy controls. Whole-study results and caveats: Comparisons were complicated because patients and controls had unequal numbers of distinct sequences.

cDNA was made from roughly 500 ng RNA using alpha and beta constant primers. Alpha and beta chain libraries were made separately by chain-specific third strand synthesis with multiplexing indices. All rearrangements within a chain used one primer pair; cDNA molecules carried barcodes. Each CDR3 protein gets one entry after TCRdb re-called the 5' RACE reads with MiXCR. The sample has 19,000 or so distinct CDR3 sequences, 10% to 15% seen once. This clonotype came up many times. Its cognate antigen is unknown. V was pared by 10 bases and J by 4 bases, with 19 bases between. Germline CDR1 and CDR2: SEHNR and FQNEAQ (reference sequence). The length of the CDR3 is 14 residues. Whole blood was used without fractionation, so all unsorted peripheral T cells were included.

This chain connects TRBV7-9 to TRBJ1-1; D gene unclear. The sequencing sample was made of blood. The source is an adult in good health. The CDR3 DNA is TGTGCCACCAAAGAAGCGGGGTCCAGCACTGAAGCTTTCTTT. Protein sequence: CATKEAGSSTEAFF.